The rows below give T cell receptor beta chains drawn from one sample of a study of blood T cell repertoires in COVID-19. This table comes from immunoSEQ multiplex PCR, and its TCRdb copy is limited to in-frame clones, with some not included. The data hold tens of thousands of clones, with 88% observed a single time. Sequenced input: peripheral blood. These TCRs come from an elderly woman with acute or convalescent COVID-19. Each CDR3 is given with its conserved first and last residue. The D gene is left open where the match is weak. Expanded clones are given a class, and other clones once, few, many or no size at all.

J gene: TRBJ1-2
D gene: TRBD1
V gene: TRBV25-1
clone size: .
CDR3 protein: CASRRTGAPGMDGYTF
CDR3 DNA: TGTGCCAGCAGAAGGACAGGGGCCCCGGGCATGGATGGCTACACCTTC

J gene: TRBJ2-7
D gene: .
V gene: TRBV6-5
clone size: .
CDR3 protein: CASSYLQLQYF
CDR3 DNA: TGTGCCAGCAGTTACTTACAGTTGCAGTACTTC

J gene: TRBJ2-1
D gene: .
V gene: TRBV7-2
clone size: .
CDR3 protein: CASSLARREGVNEQFF
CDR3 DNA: TGTGCCAGCAGCTTAGCGAGGAGGGAAGGGGTCAATGAGCAGTTCTTC

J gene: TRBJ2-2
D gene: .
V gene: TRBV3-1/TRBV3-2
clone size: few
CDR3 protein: CASSPTVTNTGELFF
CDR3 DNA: TGTGCCAGCAGCCCGACAGTAACAAACACCGGGGAGCTGTTTTTT

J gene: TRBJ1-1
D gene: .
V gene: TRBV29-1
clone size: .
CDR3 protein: CSVERGGDTEAFF
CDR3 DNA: TGCAGCGTTGAGAGAGGGGGGGACACTGAAGCTTTCTTT

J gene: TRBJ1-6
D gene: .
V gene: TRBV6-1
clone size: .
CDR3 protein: CASSEVSVNSPLHF
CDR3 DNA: TGTGCCAGCAGTGAAGTTTCCGTTAATTCACCCCTCCACTTT

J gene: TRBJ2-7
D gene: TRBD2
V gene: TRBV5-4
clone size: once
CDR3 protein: CASSLGSGLGIGEQYF
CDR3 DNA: TGTGCCAGCAGCTTGGGTTCTGGACTAGGAATAGGCGAGCAGTACTTC

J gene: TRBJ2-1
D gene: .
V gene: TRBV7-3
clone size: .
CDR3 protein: CASSSDRGNEQFF
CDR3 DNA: TGTGCCAGCAGCTCGGACAGAGGGAATGAGCAGTTCTTC

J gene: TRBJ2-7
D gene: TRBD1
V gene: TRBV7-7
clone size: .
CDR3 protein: CASSPDRGSEQYF
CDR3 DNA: TGTGCTAGCAGCCCGGACAGGGGAAGCGAGCAGTACTTC

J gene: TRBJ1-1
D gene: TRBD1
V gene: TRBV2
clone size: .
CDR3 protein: CASTDGGQVGTEAFF
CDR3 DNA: TGTGCCAGCACCGATGGGGGACAGGTTGGCACTGAAGCTTTCTTT

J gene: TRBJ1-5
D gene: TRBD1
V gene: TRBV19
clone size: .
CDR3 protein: CASSMGTGLNQPQHF
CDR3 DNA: TGTGCCAGTAGTATGGGGACAGGGTTAAATCAGCCCCAGCATTTT

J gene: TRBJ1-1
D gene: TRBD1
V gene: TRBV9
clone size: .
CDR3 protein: CASSVDQGAVNTEAFF
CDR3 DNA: TGTGCCAGCAGCGTAGATCAGGGGGCCGTGAACACTGAAGCTTTCTTT

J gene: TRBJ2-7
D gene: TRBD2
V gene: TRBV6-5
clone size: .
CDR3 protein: CASSSSGRSYEQYF
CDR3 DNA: TGTGCCAGCAGTTCTAGCGGGAGGTCCTACGAGCAGTACTTC

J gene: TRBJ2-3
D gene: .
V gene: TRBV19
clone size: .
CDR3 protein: CASSTRQDTQYF
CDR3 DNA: TGTGCCAGTAGTACCCGACAAGATACGCAGTATTTT

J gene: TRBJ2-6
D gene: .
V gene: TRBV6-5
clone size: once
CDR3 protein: CASSRTGPGANVLTF
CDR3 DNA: TGTGCCAGCAGCAGAACAGGGCCTGGGGCCAACGTCCTGACTTTC

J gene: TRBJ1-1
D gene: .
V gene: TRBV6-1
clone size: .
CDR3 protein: CASSERGGLTNTEAFF
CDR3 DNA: TGTGCCAGCAGTGAAAGGGGGGGACTAACGAACACTGAAGCTTTCTTT

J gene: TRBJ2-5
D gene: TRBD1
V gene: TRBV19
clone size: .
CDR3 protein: CASSETGGETQYF
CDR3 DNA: TGTGCCAGTAGTGAAACAGGGGGGGAGACCCAGTACTTC

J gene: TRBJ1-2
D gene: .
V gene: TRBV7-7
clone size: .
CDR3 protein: CASSLGGVSNYGYTF
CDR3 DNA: TGTGCTAGCAGCTTAGGGGGAGTTTCTAACTATGGCTACACCTTC

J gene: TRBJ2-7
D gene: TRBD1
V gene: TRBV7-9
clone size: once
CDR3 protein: CASSLAGTAYEQYF
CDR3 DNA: TGTGCCAGCAGCTTAGCGGGGACAGCCTACGAGCAGTACTTC

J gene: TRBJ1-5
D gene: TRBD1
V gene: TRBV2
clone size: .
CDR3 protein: CASNPDRDQPQHF
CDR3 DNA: TGTGCCAGCAACCCGGACAGGGATCAGCCCCAGCATTTT

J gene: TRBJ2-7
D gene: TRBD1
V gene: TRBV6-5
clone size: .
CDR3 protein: CASTGPQGIPYEQYF
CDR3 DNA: TGTGCCAGCACCGGGCCACAGGGGATTCCCTACGAGCAGTACTTC

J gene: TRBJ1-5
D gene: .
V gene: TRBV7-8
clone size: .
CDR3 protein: CASSLASVSNQPQHF
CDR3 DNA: TGTGCCAGCAGCTTAGCCAGCGTTAGCAATCAGCCCCAGCATTTT

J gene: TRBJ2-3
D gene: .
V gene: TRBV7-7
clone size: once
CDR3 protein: CASSPTITDTQYF
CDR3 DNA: TGTGCTAGCAGCCCTACCATCACAGATACGCAGTATTTT

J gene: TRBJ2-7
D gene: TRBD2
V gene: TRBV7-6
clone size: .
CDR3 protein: CASTQSGLAGGEQYF
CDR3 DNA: TGTGCCAGCACCCAGTCGGGACTAGCGGGAGGCGAGCAGTACTTC

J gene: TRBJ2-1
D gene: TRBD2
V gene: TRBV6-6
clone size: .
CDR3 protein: CASRATAGGDYNEQFF
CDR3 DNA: TGTGCCAGCAGAGCAACAGCGGGGGGAGATTACAATGAGCAGTTCTTC

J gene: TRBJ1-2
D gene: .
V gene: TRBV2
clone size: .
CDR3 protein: CASIEARGGFDYGYTF
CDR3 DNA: TGTGCCAGCATTGAGGCGAGGGGGGGATTCGACTATGGCTACACCTTC

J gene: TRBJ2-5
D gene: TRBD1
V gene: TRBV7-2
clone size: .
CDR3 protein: CASSGRTGGAETQYF
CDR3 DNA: TGTGCCAGCAGCGGCCGGACAGGGGGCGCGGAGACCCAGTACTTC

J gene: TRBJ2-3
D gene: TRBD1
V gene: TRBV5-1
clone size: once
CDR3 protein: CASFTGTGVVDTQYF
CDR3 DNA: TGCGCCAGCTTCACCGGGACAGGGGTTGTGGATACGCAGTATTTT

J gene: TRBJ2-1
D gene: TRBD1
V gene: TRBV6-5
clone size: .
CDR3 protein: CASTTGQGVNEQFF
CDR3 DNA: TGTGCCAGCACCACGGGGCAGGGGGTCAATGAGCAGTTCTTC

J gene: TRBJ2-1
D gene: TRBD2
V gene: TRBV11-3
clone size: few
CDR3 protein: CASSPLAGSKDEQFF
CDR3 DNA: TGTGCCAGCAGCCCGTTAGCGGGGTCAAAGGATGAGCAGTTCTTC

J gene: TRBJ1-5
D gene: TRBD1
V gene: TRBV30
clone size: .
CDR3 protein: CAWSGQGARVQPQHF
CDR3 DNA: TGTGCCTGGAGTGGACAGGGGGCTCGGGTTCAGCCCCAGCATTTT

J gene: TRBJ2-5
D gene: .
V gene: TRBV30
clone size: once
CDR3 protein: CAWSVPGGRSETQYF
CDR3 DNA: TGTGCCTGGAGTGTGCCGGGGGGCAGATCAGAGACCCAGTACTTC

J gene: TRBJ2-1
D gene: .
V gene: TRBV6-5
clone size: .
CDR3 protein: CASSYVNPGDEQFF
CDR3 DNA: TGTGCCAGCAGTTACGTTAATCCCGGGGATGAGCAGTTCTTC

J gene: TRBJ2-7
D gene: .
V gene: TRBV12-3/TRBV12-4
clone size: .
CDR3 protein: CASSLGHEQYF
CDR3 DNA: TGTGCCAGCAGTTTAGGGCACGAGCAGTACTTC

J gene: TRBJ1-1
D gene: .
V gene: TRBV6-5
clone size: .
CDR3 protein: CASKDDRRTTEAFF
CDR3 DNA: TGTGCCAGCAAAGATGACAGGAGGACCACTGAAGCTTTCTTT

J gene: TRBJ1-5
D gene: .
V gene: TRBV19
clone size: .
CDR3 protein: CASSGQTPGSNQPQHF
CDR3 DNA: TGTGCCAGTAGTGGACAAACCCCCGGGAGCAATCAGCCCCAGCATTTT

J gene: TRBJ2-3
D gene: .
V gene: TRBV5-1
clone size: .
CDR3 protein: CASSLVQSSTQYF
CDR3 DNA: TGCGCCAGCAGCTTGGTACAGTCCAGTACGCAGTATTTT

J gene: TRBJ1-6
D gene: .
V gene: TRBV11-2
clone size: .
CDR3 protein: CASSLQRLADSPLHF
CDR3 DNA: TGTGCCAGCAGCTTACAAAGGCTCGCGGATTCACCCCTCCACTTT